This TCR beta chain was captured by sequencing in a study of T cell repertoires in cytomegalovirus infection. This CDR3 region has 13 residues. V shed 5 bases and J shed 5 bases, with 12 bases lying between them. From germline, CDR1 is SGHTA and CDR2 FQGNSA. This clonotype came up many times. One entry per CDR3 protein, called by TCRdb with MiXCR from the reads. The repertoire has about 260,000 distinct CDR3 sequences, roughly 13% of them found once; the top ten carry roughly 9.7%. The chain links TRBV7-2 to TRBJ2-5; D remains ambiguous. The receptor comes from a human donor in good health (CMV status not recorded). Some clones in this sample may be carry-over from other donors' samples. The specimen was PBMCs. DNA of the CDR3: TGTGCCAGCAGCCCCCCCGGGCGCGAGACCCAGTACTTC. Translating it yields CASSPPGRETQYF. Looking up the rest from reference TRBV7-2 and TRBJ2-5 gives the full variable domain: GAGVSQSPSNKVTEKGKDVELRCDPISGHTALYWYRQSLGQGLEFLIYFQGNSAPDKSGLPSDRFSAERTGGSVSTLTIQRTQQEDSAVYLCASSPPGRETQYFGPGTRLLVL.